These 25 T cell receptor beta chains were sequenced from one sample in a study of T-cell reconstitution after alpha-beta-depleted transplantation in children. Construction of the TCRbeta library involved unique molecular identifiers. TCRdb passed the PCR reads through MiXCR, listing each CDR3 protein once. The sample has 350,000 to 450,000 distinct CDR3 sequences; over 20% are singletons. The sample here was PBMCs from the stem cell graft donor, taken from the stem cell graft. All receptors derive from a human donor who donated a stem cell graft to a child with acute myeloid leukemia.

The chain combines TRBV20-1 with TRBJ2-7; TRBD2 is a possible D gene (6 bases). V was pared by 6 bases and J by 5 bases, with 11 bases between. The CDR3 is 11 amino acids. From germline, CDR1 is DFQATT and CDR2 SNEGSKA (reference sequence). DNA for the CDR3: TGCAGTGCCATCCGGGAGAACGAGCAGTACTTC. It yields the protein CSAIRENEQYF.

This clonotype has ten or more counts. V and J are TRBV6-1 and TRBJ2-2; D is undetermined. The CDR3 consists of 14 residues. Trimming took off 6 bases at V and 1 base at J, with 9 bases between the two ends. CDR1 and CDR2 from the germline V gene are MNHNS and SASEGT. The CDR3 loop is CASSMDGNTGELFF. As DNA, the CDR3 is TGTGCCAGCAGCATGGACGGGAACACCGGGGAGCTGTTTTTT.

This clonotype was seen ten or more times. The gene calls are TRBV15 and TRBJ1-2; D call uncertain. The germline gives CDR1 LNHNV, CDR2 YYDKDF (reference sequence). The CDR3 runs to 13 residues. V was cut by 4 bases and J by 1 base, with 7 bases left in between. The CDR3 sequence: CATSKADNYGYTF. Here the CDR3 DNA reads TGTGCCACCAGCAAGGCGGATAACTATGGCTACACCTTC.

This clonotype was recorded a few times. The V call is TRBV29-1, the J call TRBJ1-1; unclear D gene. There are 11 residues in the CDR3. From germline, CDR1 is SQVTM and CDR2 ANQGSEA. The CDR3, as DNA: TGCAGAGCTACTGTGAACACTGAAGCTTTCTTT. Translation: CRATVNTEAFF.

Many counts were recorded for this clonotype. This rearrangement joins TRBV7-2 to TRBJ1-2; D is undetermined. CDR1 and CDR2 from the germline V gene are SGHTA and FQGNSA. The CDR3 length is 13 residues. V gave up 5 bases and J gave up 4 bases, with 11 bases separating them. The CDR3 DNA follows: TGTGCCAGCAGCCTCCAGACACCCTATGGCTACACCTTC. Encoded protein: CASSLQTPYGYTF.

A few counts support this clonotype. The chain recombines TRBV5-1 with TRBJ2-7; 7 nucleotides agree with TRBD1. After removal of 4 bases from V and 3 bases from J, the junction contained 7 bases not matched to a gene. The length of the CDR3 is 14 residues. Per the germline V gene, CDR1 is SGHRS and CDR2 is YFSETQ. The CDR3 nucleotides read TGCGCCAGCAGCATACAGGGGAGTAACTACGAGCAGTACTTC. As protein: CASSIQGSNYEQYF. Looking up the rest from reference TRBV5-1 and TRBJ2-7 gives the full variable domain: KAGVTQTPRYLIKTRGQQVTLSCSPISGHRSVSWYQQTPGQGLQFLFEYFSETQRNKGNFPGRFSGRQFSNSRSEMNVSTLELGDSALYLCASSIQGSNYEQYFGPGTRLTVT.

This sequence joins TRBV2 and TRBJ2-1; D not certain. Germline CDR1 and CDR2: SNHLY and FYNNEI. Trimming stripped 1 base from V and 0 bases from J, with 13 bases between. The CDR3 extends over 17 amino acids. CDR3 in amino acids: CASSEVAGRSSYNEQFF. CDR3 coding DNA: TGTGCCAGCAGTGAAGTTGCAGGCCGAAGCTCCTACAATGAGCAGTTCTTC.

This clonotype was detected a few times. CDR3 amino acids: CASSSAGTGDVSEQYF. DNA for the CDR3: TGCGCCAGCAGCTCAGCCGGGACAGGAGACGTCAGCGAGCAGTACTTC. The chain employs TRBV5-1 and TRBJ2-7; 8 bases line up with TRBD1. The germline CDR1 and CDR2 sequences are SGHRS and YFSETQ. With V trimmed by 3 bases and J by 6 bases, 14 bases remained unmatched. The CDR3 has 16 residues. Combining the CDR3 with reference TRBV5-1 and TRBJ2-7 gives the whole variable domain KAGVTQTPRYLIKTRGQQVTLSCSPISGHRSVSWYQQTPGQGLQFLFEYFSETQRNKGNFPGRFSGRQFSNSRSEMNVSTLELGDSALYLCASSSAGTGDVSEQYFGPGTRLTVT.

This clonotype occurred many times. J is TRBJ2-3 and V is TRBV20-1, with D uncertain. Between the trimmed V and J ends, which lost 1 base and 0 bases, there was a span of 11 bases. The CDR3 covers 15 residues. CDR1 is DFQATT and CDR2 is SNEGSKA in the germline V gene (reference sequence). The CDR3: CSARVFDRSTDTQYF. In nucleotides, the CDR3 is TGCAGTGCTAGAGTTTTTGACCGAAGCACAGATACGCAGTATTTT.

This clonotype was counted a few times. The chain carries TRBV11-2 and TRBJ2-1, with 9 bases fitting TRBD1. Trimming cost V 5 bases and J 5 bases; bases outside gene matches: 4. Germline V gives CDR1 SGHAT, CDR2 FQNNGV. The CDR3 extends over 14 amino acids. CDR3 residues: CASSPGQGNNEQFF. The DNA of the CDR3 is TGTGCCAGCAGCCCGGGACAGGGTAACAATGAGCAGTTCTTC.

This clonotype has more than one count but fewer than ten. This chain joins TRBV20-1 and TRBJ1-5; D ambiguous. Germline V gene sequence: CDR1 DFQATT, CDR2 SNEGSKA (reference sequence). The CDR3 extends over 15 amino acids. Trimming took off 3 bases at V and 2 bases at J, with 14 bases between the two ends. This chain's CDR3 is CSASLSGVGNQPQHF. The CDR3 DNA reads TGCAGTGCTAGTCTGTCCGGGGTGGGCAATCAGCCCCAGCATTTT.

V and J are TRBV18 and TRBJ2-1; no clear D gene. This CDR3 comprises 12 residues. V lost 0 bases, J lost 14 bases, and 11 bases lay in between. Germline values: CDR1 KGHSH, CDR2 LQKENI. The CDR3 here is CASSPPTLLKFF. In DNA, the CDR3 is TGTGCCAGCTCACCACCTACCCTTCTGAAGTTCTTC.

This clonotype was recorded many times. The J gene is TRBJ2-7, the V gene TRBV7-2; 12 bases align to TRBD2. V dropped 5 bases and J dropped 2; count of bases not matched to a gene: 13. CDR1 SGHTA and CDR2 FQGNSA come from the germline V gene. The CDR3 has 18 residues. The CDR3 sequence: CASSPGGTSGLLTYEQYF. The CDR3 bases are TGTGCCAGCAGCCCGGGAGGGACTAGCGGGTTGTTAACCTACGAGCAGTACTTC. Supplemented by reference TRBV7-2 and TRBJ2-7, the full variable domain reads GAGVSQSPSNKVTEKGKDVELRCDPISGHTALYWYRQSLGQGLEFLIYFQGNSAPDKSGLPSDRFSAERTGGSVSTLTIQRTQQEDSAVYLCASSPGGTSGLLTYEQYFGPGTRLTVT.

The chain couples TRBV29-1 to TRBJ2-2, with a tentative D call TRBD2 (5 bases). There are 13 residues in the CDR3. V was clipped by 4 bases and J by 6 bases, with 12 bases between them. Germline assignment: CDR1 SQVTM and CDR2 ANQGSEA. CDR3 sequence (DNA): TGCAGCGTTGGGCTAGTCGGGGCCGGGGAGCTGTTTTTT. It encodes CSVGLVGAGELFF.

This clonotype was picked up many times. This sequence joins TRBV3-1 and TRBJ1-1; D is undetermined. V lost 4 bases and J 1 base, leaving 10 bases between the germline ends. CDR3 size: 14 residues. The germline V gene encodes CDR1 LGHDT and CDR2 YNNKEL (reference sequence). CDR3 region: CASSPEGPNTEAFF. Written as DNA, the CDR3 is TGTGCCAGCAGCCCCGAGGGTCCGAACACTGAAGCTTTCTTT.

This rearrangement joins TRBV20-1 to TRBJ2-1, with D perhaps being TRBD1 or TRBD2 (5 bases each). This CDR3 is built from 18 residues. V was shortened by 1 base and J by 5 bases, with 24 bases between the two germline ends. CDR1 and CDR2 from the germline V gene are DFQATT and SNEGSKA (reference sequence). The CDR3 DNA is TGCAGTGCTAGAGTAAGGGTGCTGGCACCGGGACGCAACAATGAGCAGTTCTTC. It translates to CSARVRVLAPGRNNEQFF.

The CDR3 reads CASSHPLDGARLYNEQFF. The CDR3 nucleotides read TGTGCCTCCAGCCATCCCCTTGATGGGGCCCGACTCTACAATGAGCAGTTCTTC. The chain joins TRBV3-1 to TRBJ2-1; D is perhaps TRBD1 (5 bases). Per the germline V gene, CDR1 is LGHDT and CDR2 is YNNKEL (reference sequence). CDR3 length equals 18 residues. V shed 11 bases and J shed 3 bases, with 29 bases lying between them.

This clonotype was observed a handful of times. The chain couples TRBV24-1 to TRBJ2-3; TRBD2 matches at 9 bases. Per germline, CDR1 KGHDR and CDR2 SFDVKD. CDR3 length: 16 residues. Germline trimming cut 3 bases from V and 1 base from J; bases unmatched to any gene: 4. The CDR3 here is CATSDKRTSGTDTQYF. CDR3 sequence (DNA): TGTGCCACCAGTGATAAACGGACTAGCGGCACAGATACGCAGTATTTT.

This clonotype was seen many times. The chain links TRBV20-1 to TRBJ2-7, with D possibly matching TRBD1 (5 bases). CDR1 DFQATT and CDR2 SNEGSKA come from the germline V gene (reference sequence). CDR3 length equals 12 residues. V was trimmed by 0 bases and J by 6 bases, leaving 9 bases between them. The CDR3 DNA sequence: TGCAGTGCTAGAGATGCAGGGTTCGAGCAGTACTTC. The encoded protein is CSARDAGFEQYF.

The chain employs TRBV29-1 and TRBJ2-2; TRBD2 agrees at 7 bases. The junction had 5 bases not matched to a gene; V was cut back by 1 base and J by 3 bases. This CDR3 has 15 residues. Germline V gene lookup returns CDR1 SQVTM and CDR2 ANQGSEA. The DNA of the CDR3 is TGCAGCGTTGAAGCCGAGCGGGGTCACACCGGGGAGCTGTTTTTT. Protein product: CSVEAERGHTGELFF.

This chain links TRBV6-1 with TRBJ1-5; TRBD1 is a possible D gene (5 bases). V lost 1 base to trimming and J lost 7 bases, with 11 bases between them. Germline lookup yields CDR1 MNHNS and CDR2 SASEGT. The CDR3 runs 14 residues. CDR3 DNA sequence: TGTGCCAGCAGTGAAGTCGGCAGGGACCAGCCCCAGCATTTT. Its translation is CASSEVGRDQPQHF.

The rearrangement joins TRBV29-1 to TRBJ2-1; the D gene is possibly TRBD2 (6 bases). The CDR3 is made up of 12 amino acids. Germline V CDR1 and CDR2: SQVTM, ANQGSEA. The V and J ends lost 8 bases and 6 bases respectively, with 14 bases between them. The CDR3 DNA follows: TGCAGCTCCCCGGACGGGGGCAATGAGCAGTTCTTC. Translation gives CSSPDGGNEQFF.

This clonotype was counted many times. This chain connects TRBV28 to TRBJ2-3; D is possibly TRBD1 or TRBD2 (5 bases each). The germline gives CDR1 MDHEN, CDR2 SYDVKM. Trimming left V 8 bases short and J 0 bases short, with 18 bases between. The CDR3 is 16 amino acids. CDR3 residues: CASSFGRWGSTDTQYF. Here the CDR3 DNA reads TGTGCCAGCTCATTCGGGCGTTGGGGGAGCACAGATACGCAGTATTTT.

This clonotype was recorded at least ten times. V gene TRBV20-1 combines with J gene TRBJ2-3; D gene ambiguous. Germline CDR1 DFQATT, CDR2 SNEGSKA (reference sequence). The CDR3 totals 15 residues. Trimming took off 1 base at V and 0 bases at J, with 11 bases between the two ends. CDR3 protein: CSARGERSSTDTQYF. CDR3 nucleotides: TGCAGTGCTAGAGGGGAACGATCTAGCACAGATACGCAGTATTTT.

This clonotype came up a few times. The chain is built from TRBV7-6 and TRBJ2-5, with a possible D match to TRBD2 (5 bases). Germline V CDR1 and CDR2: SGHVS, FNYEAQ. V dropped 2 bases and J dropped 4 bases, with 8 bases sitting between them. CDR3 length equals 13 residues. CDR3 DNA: TGTGCCAGCAGCTTAATAGGGAGAGAGACCCAGTACTTC. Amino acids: CASSLIGRETQYF.